The clone carrying this TCR beta chain was counted only a few times. The V gene's germline CDR1 is KGHSH and CDR2 LQKENI. CDR3 length: 14 amino acids. V trimming: 4 bases; J trimming: 6 bases; junction bases outside the gene matches: 8. The record originates from a study of beta chain features in type 1 diabetes. Researchers reported sorting CD4+ naive, central memory, regulatory and stem cell-like memory cells via CD45RO/CCR7/CD25/CD127/CD95/CD27. Over 95% purity was reached by all sorted populations. Reverse transcription of all isolated RNA meant that expressed TCRB transcripts were sequenced. TCRdb's table, derived via immunoSEQ multiplex PCR, lists solely in-frame clones and lacks some. This table has just over 600,000 clones, about a sixth appearing once.

This receptor was taken from a man between 18 and 29 years old in good health. The V call is TRBV18, the J call TRBJ2-7; 8 bases are shared with TRBD2. The sequenced sample consisted of naive CD4+ T cells from blood. The CDR3 region has the DNA TGTGCCAGCTCACAGAGCGGGGGATCCCTCGAGCAGTACTTC. Protein: CASSQSGGSLEQYF.